One and the same sample provided the 13 T cell receptor beta chains below, sequenced in a study of prognosis after radiotherapy for stage I lung cancer. Genomic DNA yielded TCR beta CDR3, amplified by two-round multiplex PCR. During first-round PCR, primers specific to each TRBV and TRBJ gene were used. TCRdb independently ran MiXCR on the multiplex PCR reads; one entry per CDR3 protein. Found here are tens of thousands of distinct CDR3 sequences, around 42% of them singletons; the top ten hold 15%. The sample consisted of PBMCs, taken before or after stereotactic body radiation therapy (not recorded which). The receptors were gathered from a donor over 45 with non-small cell lung cancer.

This clonotype occurred many times. This sequence joins TRBV15 and TRBJ2-1; TRBD2 is a possible D gene (7 bases). CDR3 size: 16 residues. Germline CDR1 LNHNV, CDR2 YYDKDF (reference sequence). Deletions cut 1 base from V and 9 bases from J, with 19 bases between. CDR3: CATSRVRGGGSVEQFF. CDR3 DNA: TGTGCCACCAGCAGAGTTAGGGGGGGTGGTTCGGTTGAGCAGTTCTTC.

This chain links TRBV25-1 with TRBJ2-2, with a weak D call TRBD2 (6 bases). Trimming cost V 3 bases and J 9 bases, with 26 bases left between them. CDR1 is MGHDK and CDR2 is SYGVNS in the germline V gene. The CDR3 runs 18 residues. The CDR3 sequence: CASSEGMLGGQNAWELFF. In DNA, the CDR3 is TGTGCCAGCAGTGAGGGGATGCTAGGAGGGCAGAACGCCTGGGAGCTGTTTTTT. The complete variable domain, with remaining parts taken from reference TRBV25-1 and TRBJ2-2, reads EADIYQTPRYLVIGTGKKITLECSQTMGHDKMYWYQQDPGMELHLIHYSYGVNSTEKGDLSSESTVSRIRTEHFPLTLESARPSHTSQYLCASSEGMLGGQNAWELFFGEGSRLTVL.

To note about this clonotype: This likely came from a read error, as a far larger clone is one base away. The rearrangement links TRBV3-1 to TRBJ1-6; 10 positions match TRBD1. This CDR3 has 15 amino acids. The germline CDR1 and CDR2 sequences are LGHDT and YNNKEL (reference sequence). The CDR3 DNA follows: TGTGCCAGCAGTCCCGGACAGGGGGTCAATTCAACCCTCCACTTT. Protein sequence: CASSPGQGVNSTLHF.

Within the sample, this clonotype is medium-sized. This chain uses TRBV5-1 with TRBJ2-2, with D unclear. CDR3 length: 11 amino acids. CDR1 SGHRS and CDR2 YFSETQ come from the germline V gene. V shed 4 bases and J shed 5 bases, with 3 bases lying between them. The CDR3 here is CASSHTGELFF. CDR3 nucleotides: TGCGCCAGCAGCCATACCGGGGAGCTGTTTTTT.

In this sample, this clonotype turned up many times. This may come from a read error, since a much larger clone is one base off. The rearrangement joins TRBV6-1 to TRBJ2-3; D is unresolved. Per germline, CDR1 MNHNS and CDR2 SASEGT. The V end lost 6 bases, the J end lost 2 bases, and 6 bases lay between the germline ends. This CDR3 region has 12 residues. DNA for the CDR3: TGTGCCAGCAGCCGACACACAGATACGCAGTATTTT. It translates to CASSRHTDTQYF.

The V call is TRBV7-2, the J call TRBJ1-2, with TRBD1 identical over 7 bases. V was pared by 2 bases and J by 7 bases, with 10 bases of the junction left unmatched. CDR1 is SGHTA and CDR2 is FQGNSA in the germline V gene. The length of the CDR3 is 15 residues. CDR3 coding DNA: TGTGCCAGCAGCTTAAATCTTCAGGGGGTAGGTGGCTACACCTTC. Residues: CASSLNLQGVGGYTF.

With respect to this clonotype: Germline is not matched at one junction end, which may reflect a read error. The CDR3 reads CASSPTSGRRAYTQYF. In nucleotides, the CDR3 is TGCGCCAGCAGCCCGACTAGCGGGAGACGGGCATATACGCAGTATTTT. V and J are TRBV27 and TRBJ2-3; 12 bases are shared with TRBD2. CDR3 length: 16 residues. From germline, CDR1 is MNHEY and CDR2 SMNVEV (reference sequence).

About this clonotype itself: A far larger clone is just one base off, so this is likely a read error. CDR3 in DNA: TGTGCCAGTAATTCAGGGGGCAGAGGTGAGCAGTTCTTC. It codes for CASNSGGRGEQFF. J is TRBJ2-5 and V is TRBV19; 8 bases match TRBD1. The DNA end favors TRBJ2-1, so the J call may be wrong. Germline V gives CDR1 LNHDA, CDR2 SQIVND (reference sequence). There are 13 residues in the CDR3.

About this clonotype: A read error may be the cause here, since a much bigger clone is one base away. The V and J genes are TRBV4-2 and TRBJ2-1; D unclear. The germline V gene encodes CDR1 LGHNA and CDR2 YNFKEQ. V was shortened by 7 bases and J by 8 bases, with 18 bases between the two germline ends. The CDR3 has 14 amino acids. CDR3 coding DNA: TGTGCCAGCATCCATACTGGCACAGAGCATGAGCAGTTCTTC. This sequence encodes CASIHTGTEHEQFF.

This clonotype was seen ten or more times. The rearrangement links TRBV20-1 to TRBJ1-4; tentative D call: TRBD1 (6 bases). CDR3 size: 15 residues. From germline, CDR1 is DFQATT and CDR2 SNEGSKA (reference sequence). V lost 0 bases to trimming and J lost 3 bases, with 11 bases between them. CDR3 loop: CSARDYRAPNEKLFF. As DNA, the CDR3 is TGCAGTGCTAGAGATTACAGGGCCCCTAATGAAAAACTGTTTTTT.

This clonotype is medium-sized within its sample. V usage is TRBV12-3 or TRBV12-4 and J usage is TRBJ2-3, with TRBD2 as a possible D gene (5 bases). The CDR3 totals 13 residues. Trimming took 7 bases from V and 3 from J, leaving 11 bases between them. Written as DNA, the CDR3 is TGTGCCAGCAAGGCTAGCTTGACAGATACGCAGTATTTT. This gives the protein CASKASLTDTQYF.

Of note for this clonotype: This may be a read error, as it is one base from a much larger clone. The gene calls are TRBV7-9 and TRBJ2-3, with D possibly matching TRBD2 (6 bases). Germline V gives CDR1 SEHNR, CDR2 FQNEAQ (reference sequence). This CDR3 is built from 13 residues. The CDR3 nucleotides read TGTGCCAGCAGCCGAACTAGCACAGATACGCATTATTTT. This encodes CASSRTSTDTHYF.

The V gene is TRBV9, the J gene TRBJ2-7; 9 bases align to TRBD1. Trimming at V came to 4 bases and at J to 2 bases, leaving 10 bases not matched to a gene. Germline lookup yields CDR1 SGDLS and CDR2 YYNGEE. The CDR3 extends over 16 amino acids. Written as DNA, the CDR3 is TGTGCCAGCAGCACCGACGGGACAGGGAATACCTACGAGCAGTACTTC. This encodes CASSTDGTGNTYEQYF.